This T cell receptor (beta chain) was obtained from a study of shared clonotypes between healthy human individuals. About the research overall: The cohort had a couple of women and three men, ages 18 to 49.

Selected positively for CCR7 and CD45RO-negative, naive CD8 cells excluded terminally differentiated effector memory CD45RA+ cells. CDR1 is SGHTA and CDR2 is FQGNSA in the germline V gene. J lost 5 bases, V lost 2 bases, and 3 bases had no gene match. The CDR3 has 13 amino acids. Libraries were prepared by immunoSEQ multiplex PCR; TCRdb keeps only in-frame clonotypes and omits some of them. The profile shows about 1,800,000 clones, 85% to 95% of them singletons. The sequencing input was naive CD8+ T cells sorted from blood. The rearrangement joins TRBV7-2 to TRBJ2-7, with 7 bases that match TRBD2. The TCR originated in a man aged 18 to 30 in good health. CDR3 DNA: TGTGCCAGCAGCTTATGGGACTACCACGAGCAGTACTTC. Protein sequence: CASSLWDYHEQYF.